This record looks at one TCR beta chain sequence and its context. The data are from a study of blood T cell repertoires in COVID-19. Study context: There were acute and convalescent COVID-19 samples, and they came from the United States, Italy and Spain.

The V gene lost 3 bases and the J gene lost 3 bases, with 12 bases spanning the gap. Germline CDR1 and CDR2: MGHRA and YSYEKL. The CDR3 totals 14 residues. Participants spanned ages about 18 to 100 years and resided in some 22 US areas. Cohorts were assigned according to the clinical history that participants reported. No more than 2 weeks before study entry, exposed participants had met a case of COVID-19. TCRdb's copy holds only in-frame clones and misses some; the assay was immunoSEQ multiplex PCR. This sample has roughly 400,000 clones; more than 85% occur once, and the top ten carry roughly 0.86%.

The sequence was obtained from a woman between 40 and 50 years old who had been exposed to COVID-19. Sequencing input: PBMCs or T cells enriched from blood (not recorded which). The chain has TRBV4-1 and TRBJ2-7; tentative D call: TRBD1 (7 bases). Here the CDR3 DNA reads TGCGCCAGCAGCCACGCGGGACAGTTCTACGAGCAGTACTTC. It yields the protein CASSHAGQFYEQYF.